A single sample is the source of the 32 T cell receptor beta chains below, sequenced in a study of blood T cell repertoires in COVID-19. Repertoires were generated with immunoSEQ multiplex PCR, while TCRdb's copy carries only in-frame clones and drops some. The table lists 100,000 to 150,000 clones, 60% to 80% of them singletons. The material sequenced was peripheral blood. The receptor source for this set is a human donor in a cohort sampled during active COVID-19.

CDR3: CASSLTGSGYNEQFF. The DNA of the CDR3 is TGTGCCAGCAGTTTGACAGGGTCGGGCTACAATGAGCAGTTCTTC. The chain couples TRBV2 to TRBJ2-1, with TRBD1 identical over 7 bases. The CDR3 covers 15 residues. After removal of 5 bases from V and 3 bases from J, the junction contained 7 bases not matched to a gene. The germline V gene has CDR1 SNHLY and CDR2 FYNNEI.

CDR3 sequence: CASSPGVRKAAGPYGYTF. CDR3 nucleotides: TGTGCCAGCAGTCCCGGGGTAAGAAAGGCGGCGGGACCCTATGGCTACACCTTC. The chain carries TRBV6-6 and TRBJ1-2; weak D call: TRBD1 (5 bases). Germline lookup yields CDR1 MNHNY and CDR2 SVGAGI (reference sequence). This CDR3 region has 18 residues. The V and J ends lost 5 bases and 4 bases respectively, with 26 bases between them.

This clone was seen a handful of times. This chain uses TRBV13 with TRBJ2-7; TRBD2 matches 7 bases. V shed 5 bases, J shed 4 bases, and the junction held 5 bases outside the gene matches. The CDR3 loop spans 13 amino acids. Germline lookup yields CDR1 PRHDT and CDR2 FYEKMQ (reference sequence). CDR3: CASSGLVDYEQYF. CDR3 nucleotides: TGTGCCAGCAGCGGACTAGTGGATTACGAGCAGTACTTC. Full variable domain (remainder filled in from reference TRBV13 and TRBJ2-7): AAGVIQSPRHLIKEKRETATLKCYPIPRHDTVYWYQQGPGQDPQFLISFYEKMQSDKGSIPDRFSAQQFSDYHSELNMSSLELGDSALYFCASSGLVDYEQYFGPGTRLTVT.

J is TRBJ1-3 and V is TRBV6-6; 7 bases agree with TRBD1. Per the germline V gene, CDR1 is MNHNY and CDR2 is SVGAGI (reference sequence). Trimming cost V 6 bases and J 7 bases; bases outside gene matches: 9. CDR3 size: 14 residues. This CDR3 is CASRRLGTANTIYF. CDR3 nucleotides: TGTGCCAGCAGGCGGCTTGGGACAGCGAACACCATATATTTT.

The rearrangement uses TRBV28 and TRBJ1-2, with D possibly being TRBD1 (5 bases). Germline CDR1 MDHEN, CDR2 SYDVKM. The CDR3 is 15 amino acids. V gave up 8 bases and J gave up 1 base, with 17 bases separating them. The CDR3 DNA is TGTGCCAGCGGATTTACGGGACTTCTTAACTATGGCTACACCTTC. It is translated as CASGFTGLLNYGYTF.

This clone has a handful of counts. The chain has TRBV19 and TRBJ2-7; tentative D call: TRBD1 (5 bases). Trimming took 1 base from V and 5 from J, leaving 15 bases between them. The CDR3 loop spans 15 amino acids. CDR1 LNHDA and CDR2 SQIVND come from the germline V gene (reference sequence). CDR3 amino acids: CASSIAQGSINEQYF. The CDR3 bases are TGTGCCAGTAGTATAGCCCAGGGATCAATCAACGAGCAGTACTTC.

The chain carries TRBV5-1 and TRBJ1-1; 7 nucleotides agree with TRBD1. This CDR3 comprises 13 residues. V was clipped by 7 bases and J by 4 bases; unmatched bases: 7. CDR1 and CDR2 from the germline V gene are SGHRS and YFSETQ. The CDR3 is CASGPGDSTEAFF. CDR3 in DNA: TGCGCCAGCGGCCCGGGGGACAGCACTGAAGCTTTCTTT.

This sequence joins TRBV21-1 and TRBJ2-7; the table names TRBD2, a call not compared with the DNA. TRBV21-1 counts as a pseudogene. This CDR3 comprises 16 residues. The CDR3 DNA reads TGTGCCAGCAGCGTGCACGGCCGGGGTAACTGCTACGAGCAGTACTTC. Translation gives CASSVHGRGNCYEQYF.

The chain joins TRBV7-6 to TRBJ1-2, with D tentatively TRBD1 (5 bases). The CDR3 contains 15 residues. Trimming removed 4 bases at V and 10 bases at J, with 22 bases between. Per germline, CDR1 SGHVS and CDR2 FNYEAQ. CDR3 residues: CASSSGGALALDYTF. CDR3 nucleotides: TGTGCCAGCAGCTCCGGAGGGGCCTTAGCCCTTGACTACACCTTC.

The chain couples TRBV30 to TRBJ1-6; a possible D gene is TRBD1 (6 bases). CDR1 GTSNPN and CDR2 SVGIG come from the germline V gene (reference sequence). The CDR3 is 13 amino acids. The germline V and J ends were trimmed by 0 bases and 9 bases, with 9 bases remaining between them. The CDR3 is CAWSVGGVSPLHF. The DNA of the CDR3 is TGTGCCTGGAGTGTAGGGGGGGTTTCACCCCTCCACTTT.

This chain joins TRBV15 and TRBJ2-7, with TRBD2 matching over 14 bases. CDR3 length: 16 residues. V shed 1 base, J shed 3 bases, and the junction held 2 bases outside the gene matches. Looked up from germline, CDR1 is LNHNV and CDR2 is YYDKDF (reference sequence). The CDR3 bases are TGTGCCACCAGCAGAGGAGGGACTAGCGGGAGCTACGAGCAGTACTTC. Residues: CATSRGGTSGSYEQYF.

The chain is built from TRBV6-4 and TRBJ1-2; D is ambiguous. This CDR3 is built from 14 residues. The V gene's germline CDR1 is MRHNA and CDR2 SNTAGT. Trimming cost V 2 bases and J 2 bases, with 9 bases left between them. The CDR3 nucleotides read TGTGCCAGCAGTGACGACGGGAGAAACTATGGCTACACCTTC. Its translation: CASSDDGRNYGYTF.

V and J are TRBV19 and TRBJ1-1; D is ambiguous. This CDR3 comprises 11 residues. Germline CDR1 and CDR2: LNHDA and SQIVND (reference sequence). Trimming cost V 4 bases and J 11 bases, with 11 bases left between them. The CDR3 reads CASSTNGDAFF. The CDR3 DNA follows: TGTGCCAGTAGTACCAACGGTGATGCTTTCTTT.

The gene calls are TRBV6-5 and TRBJ2-7; weak D call: TRBD2 (5 bases). CDR3 size: 12 residues. CDR1 MNHEY and CDR2 SVGAGI come from the germline V gene. Trimming pared 8 bases from V and 7 bases from J, leaving 15 bases between. This CDR3 reads CASRGLGEEQYF. In DNA, the CDR3 is TGTGCCAGCCGCGGGCTTGGTGAAGAGCAGTACTTC.

V gene TRBV6-5 combines with J gene TRBJ2-5, with 7 positions matching TRBD2. The CDR3 loop spans 14 amino acids. With 6 bases clipped from V and 0 bases from J, the junction kept 4 bases outside the gene matches. Germline V lookup: CDR1 MNHEY, CDR2 SVGAGI. CDR3 nucleotide sequence: TGTGCCAGCAGCCGTACTAGCGACCAAGAGACCCAGTACTTC. Protein product: CASSRTSDQETQYF.

The gene calls are TRBV19 and TRBJ2-7; 9 nucleotides line up with TRBD1. After removal of 5 bases from V and 6 bases from J, the junction contained 8 bases not matched to a gene. Per the germline V gene, CDR1 is LNHDA and CDR2 is SQIVND (reference sequence). This CDR3 contains 14 residues. The CDR3 spells CASSPGQGVGEQYF. In DNA, the CDR3 is TGTGCCAGTAGTCCGGGACAGGGAGTCGGCGAGCAGTACTTC.

As to this clone: Other DNA variants within this sample encode the same CDR3. The chain is built from TRBV29-1 and TRBJ2-7; possible D gene TRBD1, 5 bases. Trimming left V 4 bases short and J 3 bases short, with 10 bases between. Per germline, CDR1 SQVTM and CDR2 ANQGSEA. The CDR3 length is 12 residues. CDR3 region: CSVVDRVYEQYF. The CDR3, as DNA: TGCAGCGTTGTTGACAGAGTCTACGAGCAGTACTTC.

V gene TRBV7-8 combines with J gene TRBJ1-5; a weak D match, TRBD1 (6 bases). The germline V gene has CDR1 SGHVS and CDR2 FQNEAQ. Trimming cost V 5 bases and J 0 bases, with 11 bases left between them. This CDR3 spans 15 amino acids. CDR3 nucleotide sequence: TGTGCCAGCAGCCGGACAGTTATTAGCAATCAGCCCCAGCATTTT. Translated, it gives CASSRTVISNQPQHF.

The gene calls are TRBV10-1 and TRBJ2-7; a weak D match, TRBD2 (6 bases). The germline V and J ends were trimmed by 0 bases and 4 bases, with 19 bases remaining between them. CDR1 WNHNN and CDR2 SYGVQD come from the germline V gene (reference sequence). The CDR3 sequence is 17 residues long. CDR3 nucleotide sequence: TGCGCCAGCAGTGAGTCTCAGACTAGGGTCCCTCTGTACGAGCAGTACTTC. Amino acid sequence: CASSESQTRVPLYEQYF.

The chain employs TRBV13 and TRBJ1-1; no definite D call. Trimming took off 5 bases at V and 2 bases at J, with 18 bases between the two ends. Looked up from germline, CDR1 is PRHDT and CDR2 is FYEKMQ (reference sequence). The CDR3 spans 16 residues. CDR3: CASSLPVGGINTEAFF. In DNA form, the CDR3 reads TGTGCCAGCAGCCTCCCAGTGGGCGGGATAAACACTGAAGCTTTCTTT.

The CDR3: CASSTAALSYNEQFF. The CDR3 DNA is TGTGCCAGTAGTACCGCGGCCCTCTCCTACAATGAGCAGTTCTTC. The V gene is TRBV19, the J gene TRBJ2-1, with D unresolved. Trimming removed 4 bases from V and 0 bases from J, with 10 bases in between. Germline CDR1 is LNHDA and CDR2 is SQIVND (reference sequence). The CDR3 length is 15 residues. Full variable domain (outside the CDR3, taken from reference TRBV19 and TRBJ2-1): DGGITQSPKYLFRKEGQNVTLSCEQNLNHDAMYWYRQDPGQGLRLIYYSQIVNDFQKGDIAEGYSVSREKKESFPLTVTSAQKNPTAFYLCASSTAALSYNEQFFGPGTRLTVL.

The chain employs TRBV6-5 and TRBJ1-1, with unresolved D. The ends were cut back, 7 bases at V and 6 bases at J, with 18 bases in the middle. Germline V CDR1 and CDR2: MNHEY, SVGAGI. The CDR3 is 14 amino acids. The CDR3 here is CASTLLLPGSEAFF. The CDR3 DNA reads as TGTGCCAGCACCCTACTTCTACCAGGTTCTGAAGCTTTCTTT.

The gene calls are TRBV7-8 and TRBJ1-4, with D possibly matching TRBD1 (6 bases). V gave up 1 base and J gave up 7 bases, with 28 bases separating them. The germline gives CDR1 SGHVS, CDR2 FQNEAQ. The CDR3 loop spans 20 amino acids. In DNA, the CDR3 is TGTGCCAGCAGCTTAGACAGGGACACGTTATCAATCTCTTGGGGTGAAAAACTGTTTTTT. Translating it yields CASSLDRDTLSISWGEKLFF.

The gene calls are TRBV28 and TRBJ1-6; 11 bases fit TRBD1. The CDR3 is made up of 14 amino acids. V trimming: 2 bases; J trimming: 9 bases; junction bases outside the gene matches: 0. Germline values: CDR1 MDHEN, CDR2 SYDVKM. This chain's CDR3 is CASSLGTGGSPLHF. For the CDR3, the DNA is TGTGCCAGCAGTTTAGGGACAGGGGGTTCACCCCTCCACTTT.

J is TRBJ2-7 and V is TRBV6-6; 10 nucleotides line up with TRBD1. CDR1 and CDR2 (germline): MNHNY, SVGAGI (reference sequence). The CDR3 is 14 amino acids. Losses at the gene ends were 4 bases for V and 3 bases for J; bases not matched to a gene: 3. CDR3 protein: CASSLRTGGYEQYF. The CDR3 DNA follows: TGTGCCAGCAGTTTGAGGACAGGGGGCTACGAGCAGTACTTC.

The CDR3 loop is CASRFSDRGHNSPLHF. In DNA form, the CDR3 reads TGTGCCAGCAGGTTTAGTGACAGGGGCCATAATTCACCCCTCCACTTT. This chain uses TRBV5-6 with TRBJ1-6, with 8 bases fitting TRBD1. The germline V gene has CDR1 SGHDT and CDR2 YYEEEE. The CDR3 runs 16 residues. V shed 5 bases, J shed 5 bases, and the junction held 9 bases outside the gene matches.

This clone was observed once. The V call is TRBV6-2 or TRBV6-3, the J call TRBJ2-7; perhaps TRBD2 as D (5 bases). Per the germline V gene, CDR1 is MNHEY and CDR2 is SVGEGT. Deletions cut 4 bases from V and 4 bases from J, with 8 bases between. The CDR3 is 12 amino acids. This chain's CDR3 is CASSSGWYEQYF. The CDR3 nucleotides are TGTGCCAGCAGTTCGGGATGGTACGAGCAGTACTTC.

J is TRBJ1-5 and V is TRBV6-5; 7 nucleotides align to TRBD1. The CDR3 totals 15 residues. J was trimmed by 5 bases and V by 6 bases; bases with no gene match: 10. Per the germline V gene, CDR1 is MNHEY and CDR2 is SVGAGI. The chain's CDR3 is CASSWGQRSHQPQHF. DNA of the CDR3: TGTGCCAGCAGCTGGGGACAGCGATCGCATCAGCCCCAGCATTTT.

This chain uses TRBV6-2 or TRBV6-3 with TRBJ1-2; D uncertain. Trimming took off 7 bases at V and 8 bases at J, with 17 bases between the two ends. The CDR3 sequence is 13 residues long. Germline loops: CDR1 MNHEY, CDR2 SVGEGT. CDR3 loop: CASIPRRTGGYTF. In DNA form, the CDR3 reads TGTGCCAGCATCCCACGCCGGACGGGGGGCTACACCTTC.

This rearrangement joins TRBV29-1 to TRBJ1-1; D is ambiguous. CDR1 is SQVTM, CDR2 ANQGSEA, per germline. V shed 5 bases and J shed 2 bases, with 6 bases lying between them. CDR3 length: 11 amino acids. The CDR3 loop reads CSVSPNTEAFF. In nucleotides, the CDR3 is TGCAGCGTTAGCCCAAACACTGAAGCTTTCTTT.

This rearrangement joins TRBV24-1 to TRBJ2-7, with unresolved D. The CDR3 covers 11 residues. Germline lookup yields CDR1 KGHDR and CDR2 SFDVKD. Trimming left V 3 bases short and J 9 bases short, with 8 bases between. CDR3 region: CATSDQFGQYF. In DNA form, the CDR3 reads TGTGCCACCAGTGATCAGTTTGGGCAGTACTTC.

The rearrangement uses TRBV30 and TRBJ1-3; TRBD1 might be the D (5 bases). Germline loops: CDR1 GTSNPN, CDR2 SVGIG (reference sequence). Trimming stripped 3 bases from V and 2 bases from J, with 14 bases between. The CDR3 totals 15 residues. The DNA for the CDR3 is TGTGCCTGGAGACCGGGACGGAGGGCTGGAAACACCATATATTTT. It specifies CAWRPGRRAGNTIYF.